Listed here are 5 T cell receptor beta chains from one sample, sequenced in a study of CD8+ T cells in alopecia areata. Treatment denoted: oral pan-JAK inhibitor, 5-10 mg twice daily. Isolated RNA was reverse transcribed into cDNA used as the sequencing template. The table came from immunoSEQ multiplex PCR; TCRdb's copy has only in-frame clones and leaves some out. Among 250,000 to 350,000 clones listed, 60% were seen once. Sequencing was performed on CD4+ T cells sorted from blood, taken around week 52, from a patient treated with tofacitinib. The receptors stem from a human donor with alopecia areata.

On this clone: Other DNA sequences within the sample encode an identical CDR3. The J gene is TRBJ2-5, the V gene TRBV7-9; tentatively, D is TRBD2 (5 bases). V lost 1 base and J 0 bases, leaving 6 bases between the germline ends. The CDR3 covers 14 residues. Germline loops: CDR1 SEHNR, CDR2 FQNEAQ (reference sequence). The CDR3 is CASSLGEYQETQYF. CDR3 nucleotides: TGTGCCAGCAGCTTAGGGGAGTACCAAGAGACCCAGTACTTC.

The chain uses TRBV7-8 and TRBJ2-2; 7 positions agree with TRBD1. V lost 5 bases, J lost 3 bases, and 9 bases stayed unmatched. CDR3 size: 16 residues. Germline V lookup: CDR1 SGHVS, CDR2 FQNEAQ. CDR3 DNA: TGTGCCAGCAGCACCCGAGACAGGGCGCACACCGGGGAGCTGTTTTTT. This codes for CASSTRDRAHTGELFF. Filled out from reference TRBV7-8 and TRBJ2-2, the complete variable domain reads GAGVSQSPRYKVAKRGQDVALRCDPISGHVSLFWYQQALGQGPEFLTYFQNEAQLDKSGLPSDRFFAERPEGSVSTLKIQRTQQEDSAVYLCASSTRDRAHTGELFFGEGSRLTVL.

CDR3 nucleotides: TGTGCCTGGACGCGGGGGCTCACAGATACGCAGTATTTT. Its translation: CAWTRGLTDTQYF. The chain recombines TRBV30 with TRBJ2-3, with D possibly being TRBD2 (7 bases). Germline V CDR1 and CDR2: GTSNPN, SVGIG (reference sequence). The CDR3 is made up of 13 amino acids. The V gene lost 4 bases and the J gene lost 2 bases, with 10 bases spanning the gap.

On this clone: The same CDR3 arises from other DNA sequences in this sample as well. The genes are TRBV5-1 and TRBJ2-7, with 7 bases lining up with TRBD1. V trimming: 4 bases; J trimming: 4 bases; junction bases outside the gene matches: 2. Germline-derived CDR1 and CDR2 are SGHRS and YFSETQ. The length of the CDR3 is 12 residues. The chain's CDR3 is CASSVTGYEQYF. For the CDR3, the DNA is TGCGCCAGCAGCGTGACAGGGTACGAGCAGTACTTC.

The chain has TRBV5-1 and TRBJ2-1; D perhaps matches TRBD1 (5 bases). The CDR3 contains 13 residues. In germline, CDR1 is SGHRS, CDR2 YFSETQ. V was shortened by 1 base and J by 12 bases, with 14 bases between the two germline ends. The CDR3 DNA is TGCGCCAGCAGCTTGAGGCCGACGCAGGGGCAGTTCTTC. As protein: CASSLRPTQGQFF.